This TCR beta chain derives from a study of blood T cells in healthy people across ages. General study findings and limits: Naive CD4+ cell counts and diversity both ran higher in long-lived than in aged donors. Investigators viewed diversity estimates from one million T cells as underestimates, the study reported. Across samples, TCR beta diversity tracked strongly with naive T cell percentage.

On this clonotype: Its specificity is unknown.

The CDR3 totals 17 residues. Germline CDR1 MGHRA, CDR2 YSYEKL. V was cut by 0 bases and J by 0 bases, with 11 bases left in between. A second PCR of about 7 to 12 cycles used a sample-barcoded 5' primer and a J-beta primer mix. Each cDNA was tagged by a template-switch adaptor containing 12 random nucleotides. TCRdb re-called the 5' RACE reads with MiXCR, one entry per CDR3 protein. The repertoire holds over a million distinct CDR3 sequences, with around 42% as singletons. The chain combines TRBV4-1 with TRBJ1-4; unclear D gene. This clonotype was obtained from a woman between 18 and 29 years old in good health. Sequencing was carried out using blood. CDR3 loop: CASSQDRDSATNEKLFF. The CDR3 coding sequence is TGCGCCAGCAGCCAAGATCGAGACTCTGCAACTAATGAAAAACTGTTTTTT.